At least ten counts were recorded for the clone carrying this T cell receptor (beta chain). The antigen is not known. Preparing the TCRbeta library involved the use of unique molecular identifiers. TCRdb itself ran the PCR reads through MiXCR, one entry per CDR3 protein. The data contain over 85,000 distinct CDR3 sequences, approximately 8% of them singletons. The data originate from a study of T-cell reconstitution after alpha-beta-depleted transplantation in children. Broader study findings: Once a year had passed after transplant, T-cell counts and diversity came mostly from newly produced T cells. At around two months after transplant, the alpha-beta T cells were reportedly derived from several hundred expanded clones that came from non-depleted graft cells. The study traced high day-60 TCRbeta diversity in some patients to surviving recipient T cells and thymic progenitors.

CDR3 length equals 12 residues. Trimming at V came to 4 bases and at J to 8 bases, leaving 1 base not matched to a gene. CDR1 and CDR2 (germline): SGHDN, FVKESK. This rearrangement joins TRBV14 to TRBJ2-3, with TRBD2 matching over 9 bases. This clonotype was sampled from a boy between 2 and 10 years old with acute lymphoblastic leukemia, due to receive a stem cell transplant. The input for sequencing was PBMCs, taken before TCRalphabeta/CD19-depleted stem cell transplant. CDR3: CASSPTSGTQYF. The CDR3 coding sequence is TGTGCCAGCAGCCCGACTAGCGGTACGCAGTATTTT.